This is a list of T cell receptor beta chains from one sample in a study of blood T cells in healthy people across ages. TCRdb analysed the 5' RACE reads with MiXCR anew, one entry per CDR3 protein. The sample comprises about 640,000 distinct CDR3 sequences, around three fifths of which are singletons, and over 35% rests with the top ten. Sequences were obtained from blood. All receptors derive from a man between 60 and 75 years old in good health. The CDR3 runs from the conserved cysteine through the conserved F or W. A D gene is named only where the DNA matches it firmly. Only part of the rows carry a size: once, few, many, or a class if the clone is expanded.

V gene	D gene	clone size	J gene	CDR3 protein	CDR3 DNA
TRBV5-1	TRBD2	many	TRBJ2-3	CASGGSTDTQYF	TGTGCCAGCGGGGGGAGCACAGATACGCAGTATTTT
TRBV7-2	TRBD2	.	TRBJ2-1	CASSLRRGLANEQFF	TGTGCCAGCAGCTTACGGCGGGGACTAGCGAATGAGCAGTTCTTC
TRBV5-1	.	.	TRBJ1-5	CASSSNGAVDQPQHF	TGCGCCAGCAGCTCCAACGGGGCCGTCGATCAGCCCCAGCATTTT
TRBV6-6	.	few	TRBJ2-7	CASSYSGPGEGYEQYF	TGTGCCAGCAGTTACTCCGGGCCCGGTGAGGGCTACGAGCAGTACTTC
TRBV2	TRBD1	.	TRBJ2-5	CASSAGTGAQETQYF	TGTGCCAGCAGTGCAGGGACAGGGGCCCAAGAGACCCAGTACTTC
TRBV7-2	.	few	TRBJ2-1	CASSTGYYNEQFF	TGTGCAAGCAGCACAGGGTACTACAATGAGCAGTTCTTC
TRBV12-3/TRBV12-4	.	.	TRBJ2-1	CASRPAGALNEQFF	TGTGCCAGCAGGCCTGCGGGGGCCCTCAATGAGCAGTTCTTC
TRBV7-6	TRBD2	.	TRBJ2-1	CASSLGGGTSRSYEQFF	TGTGCCAGCAGCTTAGGGGGCGGGACTAGCAGGAGTTATGAGCAGTTCTTC
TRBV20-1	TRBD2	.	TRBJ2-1	CSADLAGGENEQFF	TGCAGTGCAGATCTGGCGGGGGGCGAAAATGAGCAGTTCTTC
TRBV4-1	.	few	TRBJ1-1	CASSQGPQGNTEAFF	TGCGCCAGCAGCCAAGGTCCACAGGGAAACACTGAAGCTTTCTTT
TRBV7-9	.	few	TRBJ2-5	CASADGGETQYF	TGTGCCAGCGCCGACGGCGGAGAGACCCAGTACTTC
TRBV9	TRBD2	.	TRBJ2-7	CASSVSGGEQYF	TGTGCCAGCAGCGTATCGGGGGGCGAGCAGTACTTC
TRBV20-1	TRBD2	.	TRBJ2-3	CSASSGTSGGTQYF	TGCAGTGCTAGTAGCGGGACTAGCGGGGGAACGCAGTATTTT
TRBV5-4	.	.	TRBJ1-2	CASSLAEPRHYGYTF	TGTGCCAGCAGCTTGGCAGAGCCCCGGCACTATGGCTACACCTTC
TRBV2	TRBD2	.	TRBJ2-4	CASTLAAHEQYF	TGTGCCAGCACTCTAGCGGCACATGAGCAGTACTTC
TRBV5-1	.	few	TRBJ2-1	CASSTSPTDHGNEQFF	TGCGCCAGCAGCACGAGCCCGACAGATCACGGCAATGAGCAGTTCTTC
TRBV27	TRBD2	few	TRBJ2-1	CASSLYLAGANEQFF	TGTGCCAGCAGTTTATATCTAGCGGGGGCCAATGAGCAGTTCTTC
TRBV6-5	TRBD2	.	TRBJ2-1	CASSYTGLAGINEQFF	TGTGCCAGCAGTTACACGGGGCTAGCGGGGATCAATGAGCAGTTCTTC
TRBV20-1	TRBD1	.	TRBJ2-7	CSANGQGVITQYF	TGCAGTGCTAACGGACAGGGGGTCATAACCCAGTACTTC
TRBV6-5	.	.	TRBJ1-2	CASSYSAQGGYGYTF	TGTGCCAGCAGTTACTCGGCACAGGGTGGCTATGGCTACACCTTC
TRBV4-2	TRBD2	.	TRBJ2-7	CASSQEAGRGSSYNEQYF	TGTGCCAGCAGCCAAGAAGCTGGGCGGGGGAGCTCCTACAATGAGCAGTACTTC
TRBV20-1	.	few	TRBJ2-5	CSASPLSGSYQETQYF	TGCAGTGCTAGCCCGCTTAGCGGATCATACCAAGAGACCCAGTACTTC
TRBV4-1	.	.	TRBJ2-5	CASSQGRAPAEETQYF	TGCGCCAGCAGCCAAGGGCGGGCCCCAGCGGAAGAGACCCAGTACTTC
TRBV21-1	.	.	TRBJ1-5	CASSKGENLGNQPQHF	TGTGCCAGCAGCAAAGGGGAAAACCTTGGCAATCAGCCCCAGCATTTT
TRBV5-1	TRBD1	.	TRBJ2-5	CASSLWAGTAKETQYF	TGCGCCAGCAGCTTGTGGGCCGGGACAGCTAAAGAGACCCAGTACTTC
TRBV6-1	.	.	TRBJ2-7	CASSESVRHEQYF	TGTGCCAGCAGTGAATCGGTCAGGCACGAGCAGTACTTC
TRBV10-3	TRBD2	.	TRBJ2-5	CAIRGTASGQETQYF	TGTGCCATCAGGGGGACGGCTAGCGGGCAAGAGACCCAGTACTTC
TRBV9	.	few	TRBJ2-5	CASSVGVTAQETQYF	TGTGCCAGCAGCGTAGGAGTGACTGCCCAAGAGACCCAGTACTTC
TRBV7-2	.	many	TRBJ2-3	CASSLQNTQYF	TGTGCCAGCAGCTTACAGAATACGCAGTATTTT
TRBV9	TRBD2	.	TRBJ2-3	CASSVGTSGTTDTQYF	TGTGCCAGCAGCGTCGGGACCAGCGGGACCACAGATACGCAGTATTTT
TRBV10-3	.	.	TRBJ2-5	CAISAQRGQETQYF	TGTGCCATCAGTGCCCAGAGGGGTCAAGAGACCCAGTACTTC
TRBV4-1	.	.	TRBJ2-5	CASSQDAPGGPVKTQYF	TGCGCCAGCAGCCAAGATGCACCCGGGGGACCTGTGAAGACCCAGTACTTC
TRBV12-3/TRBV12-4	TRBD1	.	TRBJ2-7	CASSIRTGLSFYEQYF	TGTGCCAGCAGTATCCGGACAGGGCTCTCTTTTTACGAGCAGTACTTC
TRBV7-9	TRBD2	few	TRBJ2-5	CASSSGGLEKTQYF	TGTGCCAGCAGCTCCGGGGGACTAGAGAAGACCCAGTACTTC
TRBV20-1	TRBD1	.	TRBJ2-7	CSAREGTGVVGQYF	TGCAGTGCTAGAGAGGGGACAGGGGTCGTGGGGCAGTACTTC
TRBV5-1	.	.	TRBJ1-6	CASSLGGPDSPLHF	TGCGCCAGCAGCTTGGGGGGGCCTGATTCACCCCTCCACTTT
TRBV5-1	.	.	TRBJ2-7	CASSLSGVPYEQYF	TGCGCCAGCAGCTTGTCCGGGGTGCCGTACGAGCAGTACTTC
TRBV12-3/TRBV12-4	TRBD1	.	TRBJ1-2	CASSFWDRDGYTF	TGTGCCAGCAGTTTTTGGGACAGGGACGGCTACACCTTC
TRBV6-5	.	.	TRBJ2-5	CASKQHGQPIQETQYF	TGTGCCAGCAAGCAACACGGACAGCCGATTCAAGAGACCCAGTACTTC
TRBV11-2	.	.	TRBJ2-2	CASSLLGVNTGELFF	TGTGCCAGCAGCTTACTTGGGGTAAACACCGGGGAGCTGTTTTTT
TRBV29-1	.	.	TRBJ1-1	CSVPKDTEAFF	TGCAGCGTCCCGAAGGACACTGAAGCTTTCTTT